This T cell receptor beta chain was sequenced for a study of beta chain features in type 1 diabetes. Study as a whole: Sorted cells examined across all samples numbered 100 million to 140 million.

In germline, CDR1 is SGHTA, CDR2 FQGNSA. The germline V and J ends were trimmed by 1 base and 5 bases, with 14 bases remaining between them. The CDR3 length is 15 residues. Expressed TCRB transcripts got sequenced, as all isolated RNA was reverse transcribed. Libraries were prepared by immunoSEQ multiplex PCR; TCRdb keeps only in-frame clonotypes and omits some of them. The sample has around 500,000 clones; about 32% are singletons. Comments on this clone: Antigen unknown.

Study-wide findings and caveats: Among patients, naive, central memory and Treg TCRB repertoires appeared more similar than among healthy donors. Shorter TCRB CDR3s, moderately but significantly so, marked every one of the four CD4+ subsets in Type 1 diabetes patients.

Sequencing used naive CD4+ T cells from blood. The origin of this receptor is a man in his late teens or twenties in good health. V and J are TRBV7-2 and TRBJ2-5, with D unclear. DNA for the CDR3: TGTGCCAGCAGCTTAGGGCAGATTTCTTTTGAGACCCAGTACTTC. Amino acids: CASSLGQISFETQYF.